The next 28 T cell receptor beta chains were all read from a single sample in a study of T cell changes during pregnancy in multiple sclerosis. The table came from immunoSEQ multiplex PCR; TCRdb's copy has only in-frame clones and leaves some out. Of approximately 100,000 clones in the sample, roughly 93% were seen once. This sample comprised peripheral blood, obtained before pregnancy. The receptors derive from a female donor with multiple sclerosis, enrolled in a pregnancy study.

The chain is built from TRBV6-1 and TRBJ2-5; the match to TRBD1 covers 12 bases. Germline V gene sequence: CDR1 MNHNS, CDR2 SASEGT. V shed 5 bases and J 5 bases; nucleotides not matched to a gene: 6. This CDR3 is built from 15 residues. The DNA for the CDR3 is TGTGCCAGCAGTCGGGACAGGGGGCGCGTGGAGACCCAGTACTTC. Its protein product is CASSRDRGRVETQYF.

The chain carries TRBV7-2 and TRBJ2-3, with 15 bases fitting TRBD2. The CDR3 spans 18 residues. With 3 bases clipped from V and 3 bases from J, the junction kept 7 bases outside the gene matches. The germline gives CDR1 SGHTA, CDR2 FQGNSA. The CDR3 coding sequence is TGTGCCAGCAGCTTTCCGGGACTAGCGGGAGGAAGGACAGATACGCAGTATTTT. Amino acid sequence: CASSFPGLAGGRTDTQYF.

V gene TRBV28 combines with J gene TRBJ1-2; 8 nucleotides line up with TRBD1. The germline CDR1 and CDR2 sequences are MDHEN and SYDVKM. The CDR3 loop spans 16 amino acids. J was trimmed by 3 bases and V by 5 bases; bases with no gene match: 11. This CDR3 reads CASSIGDRGIYYGYTF. The CDR3, as DNA: TGTGCCAGCAGTATCGGAGACAGGGGAATTTACTATGGCTACACCTTC.

This clone was found once. The J gene is TRBJ2-2, the V gene TRBV12-5; 8 bases are a match to TRBD1. CDR1 LGHNT and CDR2 FRNRAP come from the germline V gene. This CDR3 comprises 17 residues. The V segment lost 7 bases and the J segment 2 bases; nucleotides outside the gene matches: 12. The CDR3 region is CASASIVGQGNTGELFF. The CDR3, as DNA: TGTGCTAGTGCCTCCATAGTAGGACAGGGAAACACCGGGGAGCTGTTTTTT. The full variable domain, completed using reference TRBV12-5 and TRBJ2-2, is DARVTQTPRHKVTEMGQEVTMRCQPILGHNTVFWYRQTMMQGLELLAYFRNRAPLDDSGMPKDRFSAEMPDATLATLKIQPSEPRDSAVYFCASASIVGQGNTGELFFGEGSRLTVL.

The rearrangement links TRBV4-1 to TRBJ2-1, with a weak D call TRBD2 (6 bases). Trimming removed 1 base from V and 5 bases from J, with 21 bases in between. The CDR3 runs to 18 residues. Germline CDR1 reads MGHRA; CDR2 reads YSYEKL. CDR3 DNA sequence: TGCGCCAGCAGCCAAGGGTCGGCGCGGGGAAGTTCACACAATGAGCAGTTCTTC. Its protein is CASSQGSARGSSHNEQFF.

This chain uses TRBV29-1 with TRBJ1-1; D is undetermined. The germline gives CDR1 SQVTM, CDR2 ANQGSEA. Trimming took 6 bases from V and 1 from J, leaving 9 bases between them. This CDR3 comprises 12 residues. This CDR3 is CSVRRANTEAFF. In nucleotides, the CDR3 is TGCAGCGTACGGAGGGCGAACACTGAAGCTTTCTTT. Together with reference TRBV29-1 and TRBJ1-1, the CDR3 gives the full variable domain: SAVISQKPSRDICQRGTSLTIQCQVDSQVTMMFWYRQQPGQSLTLIATANQGSEATYESGFVIDKFPISRPNLTFSTLTVSNMSPEDSSIYLCSVRRANTEAFFGQGTRLTVV.

The chain carries TRBV9 and TRBJ1-1, with D possibly TRBD1 on 5 matching bases. Germline lookup yields CDR1 SGDLS and CDR2 YYNGEE. The CDR3 sequence is 15 residues long. Deletions cut 0 bases from V and 2 bases from J, with 11 bases between. CDR3 protein: CASSVGGAINTEAFF. The DNA of the CDR3 is TGTGCCAGCAGCGTAGGGGGCGCGATCAACACTGAAGCTTTCTTT.

The chain couples TRBV6-1 to TRBJ1-1; D is possibly TRBD1 (5 bases). V lost 6 bases to trimming and J lost 8 bases, with 13 bases between them. The V gene's germline CDR1 is MNHNS and CDR2 SASEGT. The CDR3 loop spans 12 amino acids. The CDR3 spells CASSPGWAEAFF. CDR3 DNA: TGTGCCAGCAGCCCAGGGTGGGCCGAAGCTTTCTTT.

This clone turned up a few times. V usage is TRBV5-1 and J usage is TRBJ2-2; weak D call: TRBD2 (6 bases). Deletions cut 5 bases from V and 8 bases from J, with 19 bases between. This CDR3 contains 15 residues. Per germline, CDR1 SGHRS and CDR2 YFSETQ. Here the CDR3 DNA reads TGCGCCAGCAGGTCTGGCGGGGAGAGCACTGGGGAGCTGTTTTTT. Translated, it gives CASRSGGESTGELFF.

The V gene is TRBV4-2, the J gene TRBJ1-4; D call uncertain. The CDR3 loop spans 16 amino acids. V was shortened by 4 bases and J by 0 bases, with 12 bases between the two germline ends. Germline V gene data show CDR1 as LGHNA and CDR2 as YNFKEQ. CDR3 sequence: CASSPSTQATNEKLFF. The CDR3 bases are TGTGCCAGCAGCCCCTCTACCCAGGCAACTAATGAAAAACTGTTTTTT.

This clone has a handful of counts. The chain recombines TRBV9 with TRBJ1-1; no reliable D call. Germline CDR1 SGDLS, CDR2 YYNGEE. CDR3 length: 12 residues. Trimming pared 3 bases from V and 2 bases from J, leaving 5 bases between. In DNA form, the CDR3 reads TGTGCCAGCAGCGCGTTAAACACTGAAGCTTTCTTT. Its translation: CASSALNTEAFF.

J is TRBJ1-4 and V is TRBV5-5; possibly TRBD1 for D (5 bases). The V gene's germline CDR1 is SGHKS and CDR2 YYEKEE (reference sequence). Trimming stripped 5 bases from V and 2 bases from J, with 13 bases between. The CDR3 loop spans 15 amino acids. This chain's CDR3 is CASSWMGGTNEKLFF. The CDR3 bases are TGTGCCAGCAGTTGGATGGGGGGGACTAATGAAAAACTGTTTTTT. Supplemented by reference TRBV5-5 and TRBJ1-4, the full variable domain reads DAGVTQSPTHLIKTRGQQVTLRCSPISGHKSVSWYQQVLGQGPQFIFQYYEKEERGRGNFPDRFSARQFPNYSSELNVNALLLGDSALYLCASSWMGGTNEKLFFGSGTQLSVL.

This clone was detected once. V is TRBV18 and J is TRBJ2-1; 11 nucleotides align to TRBD1. Losses at the gene ends were 5 bases for V and 9 bases for J; bases not matched to a gene: 15. This CDR3 has 17 residues. The germline V gene has CDR1 KGHSH and CDR2 LQKENI. CDR3 bases: TGTGCCAGCTCAAAATTCGGACAGGGGGCCTCTAAGGGTGAGCAGTTCTTC. Translating gives CASSKFGQGASKGEQFF.

The genes are TRBV28 and TRBJ1-5, with D tentatively TRBD1 (5 bases). The V gene's germline CDR1 is MDHEN and CDR2 SYDVKM. There are 22 residues in the CDR3. Trimming stripped 3 bases from V and 6 bases from J, with 36 bases between. CDR3 region: CASSFFFAESVGKRQLFQPQHF. The DNA of the CDR3 is TGTGCCAGCAGTTTTTTCTTTGCAGAGAGCGTGGGCAAGCGACAGTTGTTTCAGCCCCAGCATTTT.

CDR3: CAISPFPPTGLNEKLFF. The CDR3 DNA is TGTGCCATCAGTCCTTTCCCGCCTACAGGCCTTAATGAAAAACTGTTTTTT. The chain carries TRBV10-3 and TRBJ1-4; the D gene is possibly TRBD1 (5 bases). The CDR3 covers 17 residues. V was pared by 5 bases and J by 4 bases, with 20 bases between. Germline CDR1 and CDR2: ENHRY and SYGVKD.

This chain links TRBV30 with TRBJ2-7, with TRBD1 matching 11 bases. CDR1 and CDR2 from the germline V gene are GTSNPN and SVGIG (reference sequence). The CDR3 totals 15 residues. The V and J ends lost 6 bases and 0 bases, in that order; junction bases with no gene match: 7. DNA for the CDR3: TGTGCCTGCGCATTGGGGACAGGGGGCTCCTACGAGCAGTACTTC. Amino acids: CACALGTGGSYEQYF.

V gene TRBV7-3 combines with J gene TRBJ2-1; 7 bases agree with TRBD1. CDR1 and CDR2 (germline): SGHTA, FQGTGA. V shed 2 bases, J shed 9 bases, and the junction held 10 bases outside the gene matches. This CDR3 has 15 amino acids. The CDR3 bases are TGTGCCAGCAGCTTATTACAGGGGTTACCAACTGAGCAGTTCTTC. This gives the protein CASSLLQGLPTEQFF.

The chain joins TRBV7-2 to TRBJ2-1; the D gene is possibly TRBD2 (6 bases). The CDR3 consists of 14 residues. Germline lookup yields CDR1 SGHTA and CDR2 FQGNSA. V shed 5 bases and J shed 3 bases, with 11 bases lying between them. The CDR3 loop is CASSPSGVYNEQFF. CDR3 bases: TGTGCCAGCAGCCCTTCGGGGGTCTACAATGAGCAGTTCTTC. Full variable domain (remainder filled in from reference TRBV7-2 and TRBJ2-1): GAGVSQSPSNKVTEKGKDVELRCDPISGHTALYWYRQSLGQGLEFLIYFQGNSAPDKSGLPSDRFSAERTGGSVSTLTIQRTQQEDSAVYLCASSPSGVYNEQFFGPGTRLTVL.

The rearrangement joins TRBV6-4 to TRBJ1-5; D is unresolved. The germline V gene encodes CDR1 MRHNA and CDR2 SNTAGT. Trimming took 6 bases from V and 9 from J, leaving 15 bases between them. This CDR3 spans 13 amino acids. As DNA, the CDR3 is TGTGCCAGCAGGGCCCAAGGCCCAGGGCCCCAGCATTTT. This encodes CASRAQGPGPQHF.

The V and J genes are TRBV4-1 and TRBJ2-2; D is possibly TRBD2 (7 bases). With 0 bases removed from V and 4 bases from J, the gap between germline ends came to 15 bases. The CDR3 covers 17 residues. The germline gives CDR1 MGHRA, CDR2 YSYEKL. This chain's CDR3 is CASSQDRGAQSTGELFF. CDR3 coding DNA: TGCGCCAGCAGCCAAGATCGGGGGGCTCAGAGCACCGGGGAGCTGTTTTTT.

The V gene is TRBV7-2, the J gene TRBJ2-2; 13 bases align to TRBD2. The junction had 4 bases not matched to a gene; V was cut back by 2 bases and J by 4 bases. Germline CDR1 reads SGHTA; CDR2 reads FQGNSA. The CDR3 contains 17 residues. CDR3 sequence reads: CASSLTRTSGSTGELFF. CDR3 DNA: TGTGCCAGCAGCTTAACCCGGACTAGCGGGAGCACCGGGGAGCTGTTTTTT. Using reference TRBV7-2 and TRBJ2-2 for the parts outside the CDR3, the full variable domain is GAGVSQSPSNKVTEKGKDVELRCDPISGHTALYWYRQSLGQGLEFLIYFQGNSAPDKSGLPSDRFSAERTGGSVSTLTIQRTQQEDSAVYLCASSLTRTSGSTGELFFGEGSRLTVL.

This clone showed up just once. The chain uses TRBV5-1 and TRBJ2-7; a possible D gene is TRBD1 (6 bases). Trimming left V 2 bases short and J 5 bases short, with 11 bases between. Germline V gives CDR1 SGHRS, CDR2 YFSETQ. This CDR3 region has 13 residues. The CDR3 region is CASSFDRWNEQYF. The CDR3 bases are TGCGCCAGCAGCTTTGACAGGTGGAACGAGCAGTACTTC.

This clone was recorded once. The V call is TRBV30, the J call TRBJ2-5; 10 bases agree with TRBD2. The CDR3 sequence is 12 residues long. The germline gives CDR1 GTSNPN, CDR2 SVGIG (reference sequence). The V and J ends lost 4 bases and 7 bases, in that order; junction bases with no gene match: 3. For the CDR3, the DNA is TGTGCCTGGACTAGCGGGAGTGCGACCCAGTACTTC. This gives the protein CAWTSGSATQYF.

The chain recombines TRBV2 with TRBJ2-1; 11 bases line up with TRBD2. This CDR3 has 17 amino acids. J gave up 0 bases and V 7 bases, and 8 bases lay outside the gene matches. Germline CDR1 reads SNHLY; CDR2 reads FYNNEI. Here the CDR3 reads CASNPTSGVSSYNEQFF. In DNA, the CDR3 is TGTGCCAGCAACCCGACTAGCGGGGTAAGCTCCTACAATGAGCAGTTCTTC.

The V call is TRBV7-9, the J call TRBJ2-2; no firm D call. CDR1 and CDR2 (germline): SEHNR, FQNEAQ (reference sequence). The V and J ends lost 1 base and 6 bases respectively, with 18 bases between them. The CDR3 loop spans 17 amino acids. This chain's CDR3 is CASSLGRSGVSAGELFF. CDR3 coding DNA: TGTGCCAGCAGCTTAGGTAGGTCTGGAGTTTCCGCCGGGGAGCTGTTTTTT.

The rearrangement uses TRBV5-1 and TRBJ2-5, with D possibly TRBD1 on 6 matching bases. Germline CDR1 is SGHRS and CDR2 is YFSETQ. The V and J ends lost 4 bases and 0 bases respectively, with 10 bases between them. The length of the CDR3 is 14 residues. The CDR3 spells CASSTGQYQETQYF. CDR3 coding DNA: TGCGCCAGCAGCACAGGACAGTACCAAGAGACCCAGTACTTC.

The chain links TRBV29-1 to TRBJ1-2; no clear D. CDR1 and CDR2 from the germline V gene are SQVTM and ANQGSEA. V lost 5 bases, J lost 3 bases, and 25 bases lay in between. The CDR3 runs 17 residues. CDR3 protein: CSVFPTWSEPLDYGYTF. CDR3 bases: TGCAGCGTTTTCCCAACGTGGTCAGAACCCTTGGACTATGGCTACACCTTC.

The chain has TRBV7-9 and TRBJ1-1; TRBD1 aligns across 8 bases. CDR1 is SEHNR, CDR2 FQNEAQ, per germline (reference sequence). V was clipped by 5 bases and J by 1 base; unmatched bases: 12. The CDR3 runs to 17 residues. The CDR3 here is CASSLPSDRDPNTEAFF. The DNA for the CDR3 is TGTGCCAGCAGCCTTCCCTCGGACAGGGATCCGAACACTGAAGCTTTCTTT.